This entry features one T cell receptor (beta chain) sequence. The source of the sample is a study of blood T cell repertoires in COVID-19. Overall study context: Sites in the United States, Italy and Spain provided acute and convalescent COVID-19 samples. The analysed material was cDNA or gDNA that came from T cells, B-cell-depleted T cells, or PBMCs.

The CDR3 totals 16 residues. The germline gives CDR1 SGHAT, CDR2 FQNNGV. V was clipped by 5 bases and J by 0 bases; unmatched bases: 6. Sequencing used immunoSEQ multiplex PCR; TCRdb keeps in-frame clones, though not all of them. The sample lists under 110,000 clones; 85% to 95% were seen once. The sample was peripheral blood. This rearrangement joins TRBV11-2 to TRBJ1-3, with TRBD1 identical over 8 bases. The TCR was taken from a middle-aged man with active COVID-19. CDR3 coding DNA: TGTGCCAGCAGCCGGACAGGGTCCAACTCTGGAAACACCATATATTTT. Translated, it gives CASSRTGSNSGNTIYF.